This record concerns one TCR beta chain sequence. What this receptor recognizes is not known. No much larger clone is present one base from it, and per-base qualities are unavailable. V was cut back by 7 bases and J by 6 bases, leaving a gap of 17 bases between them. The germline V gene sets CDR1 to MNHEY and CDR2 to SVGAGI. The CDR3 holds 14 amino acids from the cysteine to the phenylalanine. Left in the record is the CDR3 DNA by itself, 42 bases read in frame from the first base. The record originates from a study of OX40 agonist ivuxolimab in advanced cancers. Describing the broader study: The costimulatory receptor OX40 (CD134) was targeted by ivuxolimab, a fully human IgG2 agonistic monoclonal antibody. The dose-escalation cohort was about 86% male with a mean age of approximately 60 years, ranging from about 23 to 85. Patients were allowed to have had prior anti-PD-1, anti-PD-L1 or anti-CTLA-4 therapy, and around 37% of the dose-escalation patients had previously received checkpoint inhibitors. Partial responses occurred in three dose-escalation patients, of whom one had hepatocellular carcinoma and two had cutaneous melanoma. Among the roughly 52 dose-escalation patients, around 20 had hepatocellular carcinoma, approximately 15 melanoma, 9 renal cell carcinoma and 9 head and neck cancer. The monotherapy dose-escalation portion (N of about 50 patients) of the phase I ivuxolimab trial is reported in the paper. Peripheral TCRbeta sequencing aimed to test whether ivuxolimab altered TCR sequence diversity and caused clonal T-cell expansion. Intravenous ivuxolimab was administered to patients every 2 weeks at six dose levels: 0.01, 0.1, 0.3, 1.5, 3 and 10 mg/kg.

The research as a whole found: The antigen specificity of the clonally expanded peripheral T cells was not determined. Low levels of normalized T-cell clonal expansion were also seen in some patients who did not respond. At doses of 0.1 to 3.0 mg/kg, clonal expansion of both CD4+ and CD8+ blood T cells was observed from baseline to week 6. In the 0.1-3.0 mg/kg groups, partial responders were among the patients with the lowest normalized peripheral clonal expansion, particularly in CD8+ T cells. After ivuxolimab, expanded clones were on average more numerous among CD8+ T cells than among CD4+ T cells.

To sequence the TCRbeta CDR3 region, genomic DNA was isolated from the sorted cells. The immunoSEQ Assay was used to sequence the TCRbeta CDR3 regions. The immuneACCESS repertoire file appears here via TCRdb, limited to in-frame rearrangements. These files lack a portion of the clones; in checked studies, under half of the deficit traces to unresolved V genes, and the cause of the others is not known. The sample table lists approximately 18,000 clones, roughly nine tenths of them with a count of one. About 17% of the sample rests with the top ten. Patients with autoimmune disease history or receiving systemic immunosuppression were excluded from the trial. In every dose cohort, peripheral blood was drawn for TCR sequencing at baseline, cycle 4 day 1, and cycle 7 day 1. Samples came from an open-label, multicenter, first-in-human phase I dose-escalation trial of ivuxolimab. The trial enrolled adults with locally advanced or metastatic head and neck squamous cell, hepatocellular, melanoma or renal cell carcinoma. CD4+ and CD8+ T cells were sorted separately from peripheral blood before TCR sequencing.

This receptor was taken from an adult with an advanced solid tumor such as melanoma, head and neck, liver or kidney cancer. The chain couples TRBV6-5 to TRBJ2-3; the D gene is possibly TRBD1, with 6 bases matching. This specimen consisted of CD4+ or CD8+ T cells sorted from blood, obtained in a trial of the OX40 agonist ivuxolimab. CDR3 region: CASNQGQGTDTQYF. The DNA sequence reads TGTGCCAGCAACCAGGGGCAGGGAACGGATACGCAGTATTTT.